A single sample gave rise to the 4 T cell receptor beta chains below, sequenced in a study of T-cell memory formation after mild COVID-19. A single record per CDR3 protein comes from TCRdb applying MiXCR to the 5' RACE reads. Here the sample spans about 200,000 distinct CDR3 sequences, 9.5% being singletons. Sequenced sample: PBMCs or a T cell subset sorted from them (not recorded which). Receptors were obtained from a man aged 18 to 35 who had mild COVID-19 (a few samples of this study predate the infection). Cell type and time point are not known.

This clonotype occurred many times. The chain combines TRBV28 with TRBJ2-5; D not certain. V shed 8 bases and J shed 3 bases, with 13 bases lying between them. The CDR3 spans 13 residues. Germline loops: CDR1 MDHEN, CDR2 SYDVKM. CDR3 amino acids: CASSGPVEETQYF. The CDR3 DNA reads TGTGCCAGCTCCGGGCCAGTTGAAGAGACCCAGTACTTC.

This clonotype appeared many times. The rearrangement links TRBV7-9 to TRBJ2-1; 12 nucleotides match TRBD2. Per germline, CDR1 SEHNR and CDR2 FQNEAQ (reference sequence). Trimming removed 5 bases from V and 9 bases from J; junction bases left unmatched: 5. This CDR3 region has 14 residues. The CDR3 region is CASSPSGGAGEQFF. CDR3 nucleotide sequence: TGTGCCAGCAGCCCTAGCGGGGGGGCGGGTGAGCAGTTCTTC.

This clonotype was seen more than once but under ten times. This sequence joins TRBV7-9 and TRBJ1-6; D not resolved. The CDR3 has 9 residues. CDR1 SEHNR and CDR2 FQNEAQ come from the germline V gene (reference sequence). Trimming shortened V by 5 bases and J by 11 bases, and 1 base separated the two germline ends. The CDR3 DNA reads TGTGCCAGCAGCCCACCCCTCCACTTT. This gives the protein CASSPPLHF.

The chain carries TRBV11-2 and TRBJ2-5; no reliable D call. The ends were cut back, 3 bases at V and 1 base at J, with 15 bases in the middle. This CDR3 spans 16 amino acids. Germline CDR1 and CDR2: SGHAT and FQNNGV. CDR3 nucleotide sequence: TGTGCCAGCAGCTTTAGATTGGATGGGTTCCAAGAGACCCAGTACTTC. Protein sequence: CASSFRLDGFQETQYF.